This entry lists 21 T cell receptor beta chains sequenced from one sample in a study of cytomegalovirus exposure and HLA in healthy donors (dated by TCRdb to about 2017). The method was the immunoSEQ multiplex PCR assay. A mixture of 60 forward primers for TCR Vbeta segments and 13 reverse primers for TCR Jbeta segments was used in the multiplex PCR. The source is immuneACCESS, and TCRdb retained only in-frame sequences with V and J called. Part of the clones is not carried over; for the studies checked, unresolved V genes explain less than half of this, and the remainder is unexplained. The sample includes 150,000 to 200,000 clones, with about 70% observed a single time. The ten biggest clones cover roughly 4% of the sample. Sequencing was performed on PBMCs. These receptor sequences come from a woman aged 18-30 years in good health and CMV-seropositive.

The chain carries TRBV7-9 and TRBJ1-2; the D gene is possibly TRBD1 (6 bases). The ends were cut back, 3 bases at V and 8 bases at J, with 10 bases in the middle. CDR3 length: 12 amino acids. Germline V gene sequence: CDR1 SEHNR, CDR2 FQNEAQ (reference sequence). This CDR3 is CASSLGARGYTF. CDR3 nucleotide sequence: TGTGCCAGCAGCTTGGGGGCTAGGGGCTACACCTTC.

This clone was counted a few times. This CDR3 reads CSVEVNRVEQYF. In DNA, the CDR3 is TGCAGCGTTGAGGTTAACAGGGTCGAGCAGTACTTC. This chain joins TRBV29-1 and TRBJ2-7, with D possibly matching TRBD1 (6 bases). This CDR3 has 12 amino acids. The ends were cut back, 3 bases at V and 6 bases at J, with 12 bases in the middle. The germline CDR1 and CDR2 sequences are SQVTM and ANQGSEA.

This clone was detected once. CDR3 region: CASSIPRQGAYNEQFF. For the CDR3, the DNA is TGTGCCAGTAGTATACCACGACAGGGAGCCTACAATGAGCAGTTCTTC. The chain employs TRBV19 and TRBJ2-1; 7 nucleotides agree with TRBD1. The germline gives CDR1 LNHDA, CDR2 SQIVND (reference sequence). The CDR3 covers 16 residues. The trim removed 2 bases at V and 2 bases at J, leaving 6 bases unmatched.

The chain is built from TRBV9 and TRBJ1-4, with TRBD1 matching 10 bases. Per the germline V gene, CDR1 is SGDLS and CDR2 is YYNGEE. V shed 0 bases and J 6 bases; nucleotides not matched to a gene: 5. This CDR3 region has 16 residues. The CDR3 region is CASSVDGQGGYEKLFF. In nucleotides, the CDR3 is TGTGCCAGCAGCGTAGATGGACAGGGGGGATATGAAAAACTGTTTTTT.

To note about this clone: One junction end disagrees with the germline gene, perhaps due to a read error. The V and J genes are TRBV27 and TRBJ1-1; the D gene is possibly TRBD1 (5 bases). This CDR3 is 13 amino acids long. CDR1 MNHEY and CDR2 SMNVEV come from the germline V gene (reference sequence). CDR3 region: CASSREGSAEALF. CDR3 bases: TGTGCCAGCAGTCGGGAGGGGTCGGCTGAAGCTCTCTTT.

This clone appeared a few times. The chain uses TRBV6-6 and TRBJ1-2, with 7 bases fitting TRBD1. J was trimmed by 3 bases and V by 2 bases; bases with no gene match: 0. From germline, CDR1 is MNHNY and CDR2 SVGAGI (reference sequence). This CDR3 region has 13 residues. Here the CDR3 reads CASSYGQDYGYTF. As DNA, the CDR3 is TGTGCCAGCAGTTACGGACAGGACTATGGCTACACCTTC.

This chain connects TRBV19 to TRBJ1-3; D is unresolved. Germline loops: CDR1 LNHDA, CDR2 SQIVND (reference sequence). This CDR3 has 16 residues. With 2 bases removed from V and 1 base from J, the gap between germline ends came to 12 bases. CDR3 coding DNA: TGTGCCAGTAGTATAATGGCAGGCCGGTCTGGAAACACCATATATTTT. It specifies CASSIMAGRSGNTIYF.

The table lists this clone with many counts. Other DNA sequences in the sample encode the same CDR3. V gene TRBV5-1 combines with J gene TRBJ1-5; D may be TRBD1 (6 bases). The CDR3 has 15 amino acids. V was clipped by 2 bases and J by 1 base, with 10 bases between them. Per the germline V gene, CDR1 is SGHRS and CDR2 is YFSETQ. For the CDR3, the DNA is TGCGCCAGCAGCTTAGGGACACAAAGCAATCAGCCCCAGCATTTT. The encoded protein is CASSLGTQSNQPQHF.

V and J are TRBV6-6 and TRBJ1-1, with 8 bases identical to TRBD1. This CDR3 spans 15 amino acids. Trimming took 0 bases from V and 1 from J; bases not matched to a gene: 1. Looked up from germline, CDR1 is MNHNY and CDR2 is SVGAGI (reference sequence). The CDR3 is CASSYSTGANTEAFF. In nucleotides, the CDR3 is TGTGCCAGCAGTTACTCGACAGGGGCGAACACTGAAGCTTTCTTT.

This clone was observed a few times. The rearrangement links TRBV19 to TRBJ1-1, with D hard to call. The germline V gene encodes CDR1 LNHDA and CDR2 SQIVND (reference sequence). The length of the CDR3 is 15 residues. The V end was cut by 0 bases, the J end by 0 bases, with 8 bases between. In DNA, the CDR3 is TGTGCCAGTAGTATAGAGGGCATCATGAACACTGAAGCTTTCTTT. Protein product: CASSIEGIMNTEAFF.

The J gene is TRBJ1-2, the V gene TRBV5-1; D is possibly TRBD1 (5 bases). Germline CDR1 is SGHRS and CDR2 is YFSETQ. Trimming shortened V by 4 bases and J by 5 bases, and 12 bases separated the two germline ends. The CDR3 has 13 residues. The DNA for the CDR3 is TGCGCCAGCAGCAGTATGACAGCTTATGGCTACACCTTC. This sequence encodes CASSSMTAYGYTF.

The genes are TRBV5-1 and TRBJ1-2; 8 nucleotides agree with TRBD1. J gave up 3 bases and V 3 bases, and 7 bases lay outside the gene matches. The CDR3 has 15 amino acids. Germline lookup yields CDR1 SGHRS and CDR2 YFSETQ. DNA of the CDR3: TGCGCCAGCAGCTGGGCCGGGACAGGAGACTATGGCTACACCTTC. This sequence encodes CASSWAGTGDYGYTF. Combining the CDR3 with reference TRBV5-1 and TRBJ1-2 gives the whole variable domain KAGVTQTPRYLIKTRGQQVTLSCSPISGHRSVSWYQQTPGQGLQFLFEYFSETQRNKGNFPGRFSGRQFSNSRSEMNVSTLELGDSALYLCASSWAGTGDYGYTFGSGTRLTVV.

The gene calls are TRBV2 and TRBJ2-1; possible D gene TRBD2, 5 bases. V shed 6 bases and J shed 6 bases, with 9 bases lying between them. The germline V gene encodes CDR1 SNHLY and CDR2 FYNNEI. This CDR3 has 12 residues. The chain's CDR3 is CASSNGINEQFF. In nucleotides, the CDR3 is TGTGCCAGCAGCAACGGGATCAATGAGCAGTTCTTC.

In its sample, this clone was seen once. The CDR3 protein is CASSLTVSDSMNTEAFF. CDR3 nucleotides: TGTGCCAGCAGCTTGACAGTGTCAGACAGCATGAACACTGAAGCTTTCTTT. The chain uses TRBV5-8 and TRBJ1-1; D is possibly TRBD1 (5 bases). The CDR3 covers 17 residues. V lost 1 base, J lost 0 bases, and 16 bases lay in between. CDR1 and CDR2 from the germline V gene are SGHTS and YDEGEE.

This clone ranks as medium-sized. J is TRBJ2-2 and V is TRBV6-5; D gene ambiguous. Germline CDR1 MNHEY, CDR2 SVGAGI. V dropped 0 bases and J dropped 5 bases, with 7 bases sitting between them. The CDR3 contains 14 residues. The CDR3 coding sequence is TGTGCCAGCAGTTACTCCCCCGGGACCGGGGAGCTGTTTTTT. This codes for CASSYSPGTGELFF.

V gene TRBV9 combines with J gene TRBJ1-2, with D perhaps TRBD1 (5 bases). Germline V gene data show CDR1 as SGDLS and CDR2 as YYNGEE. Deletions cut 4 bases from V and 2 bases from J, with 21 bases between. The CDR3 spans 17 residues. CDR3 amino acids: CASSPGGSWGPNYGYTF. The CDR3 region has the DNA TGTGCCAGCAGCCCGGGGGGGAGTTGGGGCCCCAACTATGGCTACACCTTC.

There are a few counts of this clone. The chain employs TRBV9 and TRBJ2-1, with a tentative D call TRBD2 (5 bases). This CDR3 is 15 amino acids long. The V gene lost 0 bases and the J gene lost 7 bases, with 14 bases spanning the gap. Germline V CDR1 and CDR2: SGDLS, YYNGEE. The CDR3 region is CASSVEGQSGNEQFF. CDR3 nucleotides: TGTGCCAGCAGCGTAGAAGGGCAATCGGGGAATGAGCAGTTCTTC.

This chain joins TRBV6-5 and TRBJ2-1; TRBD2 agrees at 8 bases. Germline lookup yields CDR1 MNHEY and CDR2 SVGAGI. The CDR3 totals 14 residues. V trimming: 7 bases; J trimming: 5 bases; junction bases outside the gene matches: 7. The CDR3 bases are TGTGCCAGCATGGGCGGGAGGACTAACAATGAGCAGTTCTTC. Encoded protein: CASMGGRTNNEQFF.

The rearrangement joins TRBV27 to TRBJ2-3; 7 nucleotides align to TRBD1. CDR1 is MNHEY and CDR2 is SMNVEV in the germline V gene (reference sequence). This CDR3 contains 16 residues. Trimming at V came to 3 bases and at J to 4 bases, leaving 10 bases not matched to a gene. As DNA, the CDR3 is TGTGCCAGCAGTTTCCTGCAGGGGGTTAGTGCAGATACGCAGTATTTT. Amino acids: CASSFLQGVSADTQYF.

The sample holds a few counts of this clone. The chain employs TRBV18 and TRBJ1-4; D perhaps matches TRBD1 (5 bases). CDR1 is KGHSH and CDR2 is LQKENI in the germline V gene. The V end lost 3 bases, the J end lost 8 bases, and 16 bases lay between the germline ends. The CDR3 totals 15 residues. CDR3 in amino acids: CASSPLGRRGEKLFF. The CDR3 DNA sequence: TGTGCCAGCTCACCGCTAGGACGAAGGGGAGAAAAACTGTTTTTT.

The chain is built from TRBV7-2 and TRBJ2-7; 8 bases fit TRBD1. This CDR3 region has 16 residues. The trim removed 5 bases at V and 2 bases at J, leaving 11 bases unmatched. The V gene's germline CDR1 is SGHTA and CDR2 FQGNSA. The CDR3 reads CASSPSRDRMPYEQYF. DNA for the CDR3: TGTGCCAGCAGCCCAAGCCGGGACAGGATGCCCTACGAGCAGTACTTC.